This T cell receptor (beta chain) was captured in a study of blood T cell repertoires in COVID-19 (dated by TCRdb to the early 2020s). General notes on the study: The collaborator samples originated in the United States, Italy and Spain and spanned the acute and convalescent phases of COVID-19. The prospective study material was composed of cDNA or gDNA derived from T cells, B-cell-depleted T cells, or PBMCs. Deeply sampled blood TCRbeta repertoires from subjects exposed to, actively infected with, or recovered from COVID-19 were included in the dataset. A freely available public database, intended as a resource for researchers studying the immune response to SARS-CoV-2, is where the repertoires were released. Samples were obtained from the ongoing ImmuneRACE study (first 160 participants) and from roughly 1,300 subjects provided by 6 global collaborators. Sample metadata almost always included a de-identified subject ID, COVID-19 status, age in years and sex. Where available, HLA class I and class II types were obtained from metadata supplied by the sample provider rather than from assay-based typing. Paper-wide results and their limitations: Clinical and demographic metadata were provided uncurated, with the amount varying by source and participant.

CDR3 length: 13 amino acids, cysteine to phenylalanine. Of all the DNA, just the CDR3 is kept, 39 bases in frame from base 1. V ends up 4 bases short and J 4 bases short, with an unmatched junction base count of 2. Based on the germline V gene, the CDR1 and CDR2 sequences are MGHRA and YSYEKL. TCRbeta CDR3 regions were amplified from genomic DNA by means of the immunoSEQ Assay, a bias-controlled multiplex PCR. Turning to the authors' computational methods: Within the assay, amplification of reference gene primers was used to estimate how many nucleated cells each sample contained. To quantify the absolute abundance of each unique TCRbeta CDR3 rearrangement, sequence reads were collapsed and filtered. For each sample, productive Simpson clonality was calculated as the square root of Simpson's diversity index across productive rearrangements. TCRdb's version of the immuneACCESS table is confined to in-frame rearrangements and falls short of the full clone set. An unresolved V gene accounts for under half of the shortfall where checked; the remainder is of unknown origin. V, J and clone size are taken as reported in that table, and D and trimming were inferred from the DNA itself. The sample profile shows under 300,000 clones; 84% of them were found once. Of the sample, around 1.6% is held by the ten largest clones.

One collaborating source in Seattle enrolled patients while the patients were actively infected and followed the patients over time throughout the course of disease. Whole blood was collected in K2EDTA tubes by collaborating institutions according to the institutions' own protocols. For TCRbeta analysis, collaborators shipped samples in one of three forms: frozen whole blood, isolated PBMCs, or DNA extracted from either of those sample types. As to this clone: The antigen it binds to is not known. No quality values exist for individual bases; no much larger clone is one base distant.

The chain is encoded by TRBV4-1 joined to TRBJ2-5; 8 nucleotides in the junction match TRBD1. The TCR comes from a human donor with COVID-19, enrolled during active disease. The donor label of this sample is uncertain. Source material: peripheral blood. At the DNA level, the sequence is TGCGCCAGCAGCCGGACAGGGACAGAGACCCAGTACTTC. Its product reads: CASSRTGTETQYF.